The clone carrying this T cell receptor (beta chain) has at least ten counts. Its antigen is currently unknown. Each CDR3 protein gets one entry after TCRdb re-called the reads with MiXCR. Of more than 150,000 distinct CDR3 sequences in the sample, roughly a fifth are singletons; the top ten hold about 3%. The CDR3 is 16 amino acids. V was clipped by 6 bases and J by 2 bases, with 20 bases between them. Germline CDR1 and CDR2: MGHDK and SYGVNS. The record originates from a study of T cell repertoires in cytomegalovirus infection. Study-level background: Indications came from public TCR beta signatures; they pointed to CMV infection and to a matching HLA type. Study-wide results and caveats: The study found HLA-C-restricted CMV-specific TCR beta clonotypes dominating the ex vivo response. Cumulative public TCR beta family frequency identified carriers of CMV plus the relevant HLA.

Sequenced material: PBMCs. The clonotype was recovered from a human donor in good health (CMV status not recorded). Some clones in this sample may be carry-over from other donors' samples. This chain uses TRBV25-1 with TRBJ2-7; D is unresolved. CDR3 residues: CASSTRVGNYTYEQYF. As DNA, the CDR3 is TGTGCCAGCAGCACACGGGTAGGGAACTATACCTACGAGCAGTACTTC.